This T cell receptor beta chain was profiled in a study of patients and donors after allogeneic stem cell transplantation (dated by TCRdb to the early 2020s). V lost 4 bases and J lost 4 bases; the stretch between them is 11 bases long. There are 14 amino acids in the CDR3, from cysteine to phenylalanine inclusive. CDR3 DNA only is kept here, 42 bases in frame from base 1. From a lookup of the germline V gene, CDR1 and CDR2 are SGHRS and YFSETQ. This clonotype was observed once. This clone's antigen is unknown. There are no base qualities to consult, and no much larger clone falls within one base. Just one read gives weak support. To prepare the library, RT-PCR was applied. TCRdb lists the instrument as NextSeq 550. TCRdb reprocessing: public reads trimmed at Q25 with fastp, clones called with MiXCR, in-frame beta chains kept. Every CDR3 protein is listed once, alongside the most common genes and DNA of its rows. Counted in this sample were over 65,000 distinct CDR3 sequences; approximately 25% of them appeared once. The ten most abundant clones make up roughly 29% of the sample.

This TCR derives from a human donor who was either an allogeneic HSCT recipient or a stem cell or donor lymphocyte infusion donor (not recorded which). It is not recorded whose cells these are; they may come from a transplant donor. The sequence links TRBV5-1 to TRBJ2-2; perhaps TRBD2 is the D gene, with 6 bases matching. Specimen: blood, either unsorted or a sorted T cell fraction (not recorded which). The DNA sequence is as follows: TGCGCCAGCAGCGTGGGCGGGGTCACCGGGGAGCTGTTTTTT. Its amino acids are CASSVGGVTGELFF.